The 31 T cell receptor beta chains below come from one sample, sequenced in a study of cytomegalovirus exposure and HLA in healthy donors. Clones were sequenced by immunoSEQ multiplex PCR, and TCRdb holds only the in-frame ones, with some missing. The sample consists of around 350,000 clones, about nine tenths of them appearing once. Sequences were obtained from PBMCs. These receptors were collected from a woman younger than 35 in good health and CMV-seronegative.

The genes are TRBV20-1 and TRBJ2-5; no reliable D call. CDR3 length: 11 amino acids. Germline V gene lookup returns CDR1 DFQATT and CDR2 SNEGSKA (reference sequence). The CDR3 region has the DNA TGCACAGTGGAGCTAAAAGAGACCCAGTACTTC. Residues: CTVELKETQYF.

The V call is TRBV18, the J call TRBJ2-7; 10 bases fit TRBD1. The J segment lost 5 bases and the V segment lost 4 bases, leaving 11 bases of the junction unmatched. The CDR3 extends over 16 amino acids. Looked up from germline, CDR1 is KGHSH and CDR2 is LQKENI. In DNA, the CDR3 is TGTGCCAGCTCACGGACAGGGGGGCTTGACGGGAACGAGCAGTACTTC. This codes for CASSRTGGLDGNEQYF.

This clone was counted between two and nine times. The J gene is TRBJ2-7, the V gene TRBV15, with a possible D match to TRBD2 (5 bases). The CDR3 contains 13 residues. In germline, CDR1 is LNHNV, CDR2 YYDKDF (reference sequence). V lost 3 bases and J 4 bases, leaving 10 bases between the germline ends. The CDR3 loop is CATSRDLTYEQYF. CDR3 sequence (DNA): TGTGCCACCAGCAGGGACTTGACGTACGAGCAGTACTTC.

The genes are TRBV4-1 and TRBJ1-1, with no clear D. Germline V gives CDR1 MGHRA, CDR2 YSYEKL. The V gene lost 4 bases and the J gene lost 7 bases, with 22 bases spanning the gap. The CDR3 length is 16 residues. Here the CDR3 DNA reads TGCGCCAGCAGCCCCCTCCCCCGGCAGATGAGAGGTGAAGCTTTCTTT. It translates to CASSPLPRQMRGEAFF.

This sequence joins TRBV4-1 and TRBJ2-7; D is undetermined. The CDR3 consists of 15 residues. The germline gives CDR1 MGHRA, CDR2 YSYEKL. The V end lost 0 bases, the J end lost 1 base, and 10 bases lay between the germline ends. The CDR3 here is CASSQDHTPSYEQYF. As DNA, the CDR3 is TGCGCCAGCAGCCAAGATCACACACCGTCCTACGAGCAGTACTTC.

The chain has TRBV25-1 and TRBJ2-2; TRBD1 might be the D (6 bases). Germline CDR1 MGHDK, CDR2 SYGVNS. CDR3 length: 16 amino acids. V was clipped by 1 base and J by 0 bases, with 9 bases between them. The CDR3 coding sequence is TGTGCCAGCAGTGAATTGGGACAACCGAACACCGGGGAGCTGTTTTTT. Its protein product is CASSELGQPNTGELFF.

A single count supports this clone. The chain recombines TRBV6-1 with TRBJ2-1, with 7 bases fitting TRBD1. The CDR3 sequence is 13 residues long. From germline, CDR1 is MNHNS and CDR2 SASEGT. V trimming: 7 bases; J trimming: 7 bases; junction bases outside the gene matches: 7. The CDR3 DNA sequence: TGTGCCAGCAAATGGACAGGCACAAATGAGCAGTTCTTC. Protein: CASKWTGTNEQFF.

This clone was observed a single time. CDR3 sequence reads: CASSLYRLEEQFF. The CDR3 DNA reads TGTGCCAGCAGCCTATACCGTCTTGAAGAGCAGTTCTTC. The gene calls are TRBV7-8 and TRBJ2-1; D is uncertain. CDR3 length equals 13 residues. Trimming shortened V by 5 bases and J by 10 bases, and 15 bases separated the two germline ends. Germline V lookup: CDR1 SGHVS, CDR2 FQNEAQ.

V gene TRBV28 combines with J gene TRBJ1-4; D gene unclear. Deletions cut 3 bases from V and 3 bases from J, with 8 bases between. Germline V gene data show CDR1 as MDHEN and CDR2 as SYDVKM. This CDR3 is 14 amino acids long. The CDR3 bases are TGTGCCAGCAGTTTTCCGGAGCCTAATGAAAAACTGTTTTTT. The encoded protein is CASSFPEPNEKLFF.

Turning to this clone: Other DNA sequences in this sample translate to the same CDR3. The genes are TRBV27 and TRBJ1-2; 11 positions agree with TRBD1. The CDR3 length is 15 residues. Trimming cost V 4 bases and J 2 bases; bases outside gene matches: 3. CDR1 is MNHEY and CDR2 is SMNVEV in the germline V gene (reference sequence). The CDR3 loop reads CASSSRDRGNYGYTF. The CDR3 DNA reads TGTGCCAGCAGTTCTCGGGACAGGGGGAACTATGGCTACACCTTC.

The chain joins TRBV7-3 to TRBJ2-1, with 10 nucleotides matching TRBD1. CDR1 is SGHTA, CDR2 FQGTGA, per germline. CDR3 length: 16 amino acids. V shed 2 bases, J shed 7 bases, and the junction held 8 bases outside the gene matches. The CDR3, as DNA: TGTGCCAGCAGCTTATCCCGGGACAGGGGTGTTAATGAGCAGTTCTTC. It translates to CASSLSRDRGVNEQFF.

For this clone: The identical CDR3 is also encoded by other nucleotide sequences in the sample. The J gene is TRBJ2-7, the V gene TRBV7-9, with TRBD2 matching 8 bases. In germline, CDR1 is SEHNR, CDR2 FQNEAQ (reference sequence). J was trimmed by 0 bases and V by 3 bases; bases with no gene match: 1. This CDR3 is built from 14 residues. As DNA, the CDR3 is TGTGCCAGCAGCTTGGCGGGGGGCTCCTACGAGCAGTACTTC. Protein: CASSLAGGSYEQYF.

V gene TRBV27 combines with J gene TRBJ2-1; tentative D call: TRBD2 (7 bases). Germline values: CDR1 MNHEY, CDR2 SMNVEV (reference sequence). The CDR3 sequence is 13 residues long. V lost 4 bases to trimming and J lost 9 bases, with 13 bases between them. CDR3 bases: TGTGCCAGCAGTTGGGGGGGGCAGGGTGAGCAGTTCTTC. Encoded protein: CASSWGGQGEQFF.

The chain carries TRBV27 and TRBJ1-5; possibly TRBD1 for D (5 bases). V was trimmed by 6 bases and J by 9 bases, leaving 15 bases between them. The germline V gene encodes CDR1 MNHEY and CDR2 SMNVEV (reference sequence). This CDR3 comprises 13 residues. The CDR3 protein is CASRAGLLRPQHF. The CDR3, as DNA: TGTGCCAGCAGGGCAGGGTTGTTGCGGCCCCAGCATTTT.

This clone has only a few counts. The chain recombines TRBV4-1 with TRBJ1-2, with 7 positions matching TRBD1. Germline CDR1 and CDR2: MGHRA and YSYEKL. This CDR3 comprises 15 residues. Trimming removed 1 base from V and 4 bases from J; junction bases left unmatched: 6. CDR3 sequence: CASSQGEGGLYGYTF. The CDR3, as DNA: TGCGCCAGCAGCCAAGGGGAAGGGGGCCTCTATGGCTACACCTTC.

The chain has TRBV5-1 and TRBJ2-2, with D possibly being TRBD1 (5 bases). CDR1 and CDR2 from the germline V gene are SGHRS and YFSETQ. The CDR3 extends over 15 amino acids. Trimming took 0 bases from V and 6 from J, leaving 12 bases between them. The chain's CDR3 is CASSLVGHGAGELFF. The CDR3 DNA is TGCGCCAGCAGCTTGGTCGGACACGGCGCCGGGGAGCTGTTTTTT.

The V and J genes are TRBV6-6 and TRBJ2-1, with 10 bases that match TRBD2. The length of the CDR3 is 15 residues. Germline V gene lookup returns CDR1 MNHNY and CDR2 SVGAGI (reference sequence). Trimming at V came to 7 bases and at J to 9 bases, leaving 12 bases not matched to a gene. This chain's CDR3 is CASTPSLAGVLEQFF. CDR3 DNA: TGTGCCAGCACCCCCTCCCTAGCGGGAGTTCTTGAGCAGTTCTTC.

In DNA form, the CDR3 reads TGCGCCAGCAGCTTGGCCGGTGGGGCAGGGGGCCATAACGGGGAGCTGTTTTTT. Protein sequence: CASSLAGGAGGHNGELFF. The chain uses TRBV5-1 and TRBJ2-2, with 8 positions matching TRBD1. Trimming at V came to 0 bases and at J to 7 bases, leaving 14 bases not matched to a gene. The CDR3 runs 18 residues. CDR1 is SGHRS, CDR2 YFSETQ, per germline.

V and J are TRBV30 and TRBJ2-5; 8 nucleotides line up with TRBD2. The J segment lost 11 bases and the V segment lost 5 bases, leaving 16 bases of the junction unmatched. The germline gives CDR1 GTSNPN, CDR2 SVGIG (reference sequence). This CDR3 has 14 amino acids. The CDR3 DNA follows: TGTGCCTGGTGGGACGGGGGGGCTCTCGCTGAGCAGTACTTC. Translated, it gives CAWWDGGALAEQYF.

Points on this clone: Other DNA sequences of this sample code for an identical CDR3. The rearrangement links TRBV10-2 to TRBJ2-7, with TRBD2 as a possible D gene (6 bases). Germline CDR1 and CDR2: WSHSY and SAAADI. There are 14 residues in the CDR3. The germline V and J ends were trimmed by 3 bases and 0 bases, with 9 bases remaining between them. This CDR3 is CASSEGRSSYEQYF. The CDR3 DNA reads as TGCGCCAGCAGTGAAGGGAGGAGCTCCTACGAGCAGTACTTC.

V and J are TRBV10-3 and TRBJ2-3; 8 nucleotides line up with TRBD2. CDR1 ENHRY and CDR2 SYGVKD come from the germline V gene. The CDR3 consists of 16 residues. V lost 0 bases to trimming and J lost 1 base; unmatched junction nucleotides: 3. The CDR3 protein is CAISESEAGGTDTQYF. The CDR3 DNA reads TGTGCCATCAGTGAGTCGGAAGCGGGGGGCACAGATACGCAGTATTTT.

This clone has a count of ten or more. V is TRBV19 and J is TRBJ1-1, with 7 positions matching TRBD1. Germline CDR1 and CDR2: LNHDA and SQIVND (reference sequence). The CDR3 covers 15 residues. V lost 6 bases and J lost 1; bases outside the gene matches: 8. CDR3 in DNA: TGTGCCAGTAGCCGGACAGGATGGGCGAACACTGAAGCTTTCTTT. It codes for CASSRTGWANTEAFF.

The chain joins TRBV27 to TRBJ2-2; 11 nucleotides align to TRBD2. V shed 7 bases, J shed 5 bases, and the junction held 3 bases outside the gene matches. From germline, CDR1 is MNHEY and CDR2 SMNVEV (reference sequence). The CDR3 is made up of 14 amino acids. The CDR3 sequence is CASTLAGGTGELFF. CDR3 bases: TGTGCCAGCACTCTAGCGGGGGGAACCGGGGAGCTGTTTTTT.

This chain connects TRBV19 to TRBJ1-3; D is perhaps TRBD1 (5 bases). Trimming stripped 10 bases from V and 0 bases from J, with 13 bases between. Germline-derived CDR1 and CDR2 are LNHDA and SQIVND (reference sequence). The CDR3 has 14 residues. CDR3 nucleotide sequence: TGTGCCACTACAGGTTCTTACTCTGGAAACACCATATATTTT. Translation: CATTGSYSGNTIYF.

The genes are TRBV28 and TRBJ2-3; 9 bases match TRBD2. CDR1 is MDHEN, CDR2 SYDVKM, per germline. V trimming: 3 bases; J trimming: 1 base; junction bases outside the gene matches: 17. The CDR3 contains 20 residues. The CDR3 bases are TGTGCCAGCAGTTTTGACCTGGAACGCGGGGGGGGCCGGGGCACAGATACGCAGTATTTT. It yields the protein CASSFDLERGGGRGTDTQYF.

This clone was detected only once. V usage is TRBV6-1 and J usage is TRBJ1-5, with D tentatively TRBD1 (6 bases). The V gene lost 2 bases and the J gene lost 0 bases, with 17 bases spanning the gap. The CDR3 has 18 residues. The V gene's germline CDR1 is MNHNS and CDR2 SASEGT. CDR3 region: CASSEPRGGLYSNQPQHF. CDR3 DNA: TGTGCCAGCAGTGAACCCCGGGGGGGGCTCTATAGCAATCAGCCCCAGCATTTT.

V usage is TRBV4-2 and J usage is TRBJ1-6; D gene uncertain. The CDR3 has 17 amino acids. Looked up from germline, CDR1 is LGHNA and CDR2 is YNFKEQ. Trimming took off 1 base at V and 0 bases at J, with 10 bases between the two ends. The CDR3 DNA reads as TGTGCCAGCAGCCAAGTCTTGAGGAGCTCCTATAATTCACCCCTCCACTTT. It is translated as CASSQVLRSSYNSPLHF.

The rearrangement uses TRBV27 and TRBJ2-7, with TRBD1 matching 9 bases. The CDR3 sequence is 17 residues long. The V gene's germline CDR1 is MNHEY and CDR2 SMNVEV (reference sequence). With V trimmed by 1 base and J by 5 bases, 12 bases remained unmatched. The CDR3 DNA reads TGTGCCAGCAGTTTATTGGGTGTAAGGACAGGGGTCAACGAGCAGTACTTC. Translation: CASSLLGVRTGVNEQYF.

The chain joins TRBV19 to TRBJ1-3; 7 nucleotides agree with TRBD1. V was clipped by 4 bases and J by 3 bases; unmatched bases: 6. There are 15 residues in the CDR3. Germline V gives CDR1 LNHDA, CDR2 SQIVND (reference sequence). The CDR3 DNA reads as TGTGCCAGTAGTACCGACAGGGAGGTTGGAAACACCATATATTTT. This gives the protein CASSTDREVGNTIYF.

This chain connects TRBV11-2 to TRBJ2-7; 7 bases are a match to TRBD2. In germline, CDR1 is SGHAT, CDR2 FQNNGV. The CDR3 sequence is 15 residues long. The J segment lost 4 bases and the V segment lost 5 bases, leaving 11 bases of the junction unmatched. The CDR3 DNA sequence: TGTGCCAGCAGCCCCCCGTCCGCGGGAGTTTACGAGCAGTACTTC. Protein product: CASSPPSAGVYEQYF.

CDR3 nucleotides: TGTGCCAGCAGTTTTGACAGGGCCTCCTACAATGAGCAGTTCTTC. It encodes CASSFDRASYNEQFF. This sequence joins TRBV11-1 and TRBJ2-1; 7 bases match TRBD1. V trimming: 6 bases; J trimming: 0 bases; junction bases outside the gene matches: 5. The germline V gene has CDR1 SGHAT and CDR2 FQDESV (reference sequence). This CDR3 region has 15 residues. Looking up the rest from reference TRBV11-1 and TRBJ2-1 gives the full variable domain: EAEVAQSPRYKITEKSQAVAFWCDPISGHATLYWYRQILGQGPELLVQFQDESVVDDSQLPKDRFSAERLKGVDSTLKIQPAELGDSAMYLCASSFDRASYNEQFFGPGTRLTVL.